By proportion, the clone carrying this TCR beta chain is medium-sized (0.01 to 0.1%). The antigen is undetermined. The template for each sample was around 540 ng of genomic DNA, which had been extracted from bulk tumor tissue. Widely spaced biopsies, several per primary tumor, were obtained at surgery. Their non-small cell lung cancer was newly diagnosed and untreated, and the patients underwent curative surgery. Per the germline V gene, CDR1 is SEHNR and CDR2 is FQNEAQ (reference sequence). This CDR3 contains 15 residues. V lost 5 bases, J lost 2 bases, and 15 bases lay in between. Multiplex PCR relied on 32 V and 13 J primers to amplify TCR beta CDR3. TCRdb recomputed calls from the multiplex PCR reads with MiXCR, one row per CDR3 protein. The sample has 4,000 to 5,000 distinct CDR3 sequences; 33% are singletons. The sample is drawn from a study of immune heterogeneity within non-small cell lung tumors. Turning to the study itself: The tumors comprised 4 squamous cell carcinomas, under 13 non-squamous carcinomas and 1 not otherwise specified. General observations from the study: Recurrence of identical dominant CDR3 beta clonotypes was observed across intrapatient tumor sites, concomitant with site-unique high-frequency clones.

This TCR was sampled from a woman in her 50s with non-small cell lung cancer. The material sequenced was lung tumor tissue. The V call is TRBV7-9, the J call TRBJ1-2; D remains ambiguous. CDR3 DNA: TGTGCCAGCAGCATTTTCAGGACGGGGAACTATGGCTACACCTTC. It specifies CASSIFRTGNYGYTF.